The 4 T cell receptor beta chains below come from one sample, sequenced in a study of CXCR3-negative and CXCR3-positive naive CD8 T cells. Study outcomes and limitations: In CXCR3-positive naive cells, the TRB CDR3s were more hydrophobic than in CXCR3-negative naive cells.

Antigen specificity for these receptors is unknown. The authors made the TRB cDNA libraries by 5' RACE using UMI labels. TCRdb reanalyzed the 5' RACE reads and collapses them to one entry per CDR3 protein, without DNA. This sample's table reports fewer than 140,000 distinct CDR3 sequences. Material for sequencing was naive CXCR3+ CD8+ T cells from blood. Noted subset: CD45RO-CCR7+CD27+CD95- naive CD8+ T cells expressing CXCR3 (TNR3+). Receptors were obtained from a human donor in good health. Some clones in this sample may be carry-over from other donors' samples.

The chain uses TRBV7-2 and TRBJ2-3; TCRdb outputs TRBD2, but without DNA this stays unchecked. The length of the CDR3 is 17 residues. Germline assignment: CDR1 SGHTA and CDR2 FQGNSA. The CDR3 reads CASSSSLAGASTDTQYF. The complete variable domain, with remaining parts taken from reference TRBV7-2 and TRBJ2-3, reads GAGVSQSPSNKVTEKGKDVELRCDPISGHTALYWYRQSLGQGLEFLIYFQGNSAPDKSGLPSDRFSAERTGGSVSTLTIQRTQQEDSAVYLCASSSSLAGASTDTQYFGPGTRLTVL.

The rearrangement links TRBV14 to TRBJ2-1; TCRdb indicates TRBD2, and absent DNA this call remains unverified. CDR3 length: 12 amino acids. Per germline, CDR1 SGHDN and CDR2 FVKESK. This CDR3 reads CASSHASGSQFF.

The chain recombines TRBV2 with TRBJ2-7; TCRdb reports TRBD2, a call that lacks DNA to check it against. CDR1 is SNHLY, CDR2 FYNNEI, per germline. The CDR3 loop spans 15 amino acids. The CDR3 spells CASSQAGGPTYEQYF.

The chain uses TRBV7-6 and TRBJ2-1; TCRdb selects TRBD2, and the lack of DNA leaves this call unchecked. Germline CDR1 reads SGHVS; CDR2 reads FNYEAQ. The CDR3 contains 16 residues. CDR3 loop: CASSFGLGPPYNEQFF.